These 14 T cell receptor beta chains share one sample of origin, sequenced in a study of CD8 T cells in ankylosing spondylitis. Study results and limitations: Blood of patients with ankylosing spondylitis appeared to be characterized by a TCR beta motif of eight highly homologous variants.

TCRdb re-called the 5' RACE reads with MiXCR, one entry per CDR3 protein. This sample has about 800,000 distinct CDR3 sequences, with roughly 12% found just once. The antigens for these receptors are not known. Specimen: blood, either unsorted or a sorted T cell fraction (not recorded which). The receptor source for this set is a male donor with ankylosing spondylitis.

J is TRBJ2-5 and V is TRBV6-1; D is perhaps TRBD2 (7 bases). From germline, CDR1 is MNHNS and CDR2 SASEGT. V was pared by 6 bases and J by 5 bases, with 13 bases between. The CDR3 runs 13 residues. The DNA for the CDR3 is TGTGCCAGCAGAGTGGGAGGGGGGGAGACCCAGTACTTC. Translated, it gives CASRVGGGETQYF.

This clonotype was detected many times. The chain joins TRBV13 to TRBJ1-4, with 9 positions matching TRBD1. Trimming removed 2 bases from V and 6 bases from J; junction bases left unmatched: 1. CDR1 is PRHDT and CDR2 is FYEKMQ in the germline V gene (reference sequence). The CDR3 spans 14 residues. Written as DNA, the CDR3 is TGTGCCAGCAGCTTACGACAGGGGGATGAAAAACTGTTTTTT. Translating it yields CASSLRQGDEKLFF.

The J gene is TRBJ1-2, the V gene TRBV12-5; 7 nucleotides align to TRBD1. Trimming removed 2 bases from V and 1 base from J; junction bases left unmatched: 10. This CDR3 is built from 17 residues. Germline V lookup: CDR1 LGHNT, CDR2 FRNRAP. The CDR3 DNA reads as TGTGCTAGTGGTTTGACTACGCGACAGGGTATTAACTATGGCTACACCTTC. It codes for CASGLTTRQGINYGYTF.

This clonotype has a handful of counts. The chain has TRBV29-1 and TRBJ1-1; D remains ambiguous. V lost 4 bases to trimming and J lost 4 bases, with 13 bases between them. CDR1 is SQVTM and CDR2 is ANQGSEA in the germline V gene. The CDR3 sequence is 13 residues long. The chain's CDR3 is CSVGGPQFTEAFF. The CDR3 DNA reads TGCAGCGTTGGAGGGCCGCAGTTCACTGAAGCTTTCTTT.

This clonotype came up a few times. The CDR3 DNA reads as TGTGCCAGCTCACCAGGTGGGTCCGCAGCCTACAATGAGCAGTTCTTC. This codes for CASSPGGSAAYNEQFF. The rearrangement joins TRBV18 to TRBJ2-1; D gene ambiguous. V gave up 2 bases and J gave up 2 bases, with 13 bases separating them. CDR3 length: 16 residues. Germline V gives CDR1 KGHSH, CDR2 LQKENI.

This clonotype was seen a few times. The rearrangement links TRBV9 to TRBJ2-1, with 7 bases fitting TRBD2. The CDR3 consists of 16 residues. Germline V gives CDR1 SGDLS, CDR2 YYNGEE. V shed 2 bases and J 0 bases; nucleotides not matched to a gene: 5. The CDR3 region is CASSVSGGSSYNEQFF. DNA of the CDR3: TGTGCCAGCAGCGTCTCGGGCGGGAGCTCCTACAATGAGCAGTTCTTC.

V gene TRBV11-2 combines with J gene TRBJ1-1, with D perhaps TRBD1 (6 bases). Germline CDR1 SGHAT, CDR2 FQNNGV. V was cut by 7 bases and J by 0 bases, with 15 bases left in between. The CDR3 consists of 15 residues. The DNA of the CDR3 is TGTGCCAGCACCAACCGACAGGTTATGAACACTGAAGCTTTCTTT. Amino acid sequence: CASTNRQVMNTEAFF.

This clonotype was detected a few times. The chain has TRBV6-1 and TRBJ2-5; 9 bases map to TRBD2. Germline-derived CDR1 and CDR2 are MNHNS and SASEGT. The CDR3 is 16 amino acids. With 8 bases clipped from V and 5 bases from J, the junction kept 15 bases outside the gene matches. The CDR3 loop reads CASASSGRPPHETQYF. CDR3 sequence (DNA): TGTGCCAGCGCCTCGAGCGGGAGGCCTCCCCATGAGACCCAGTACTTC.

In this sample, this clonotype turned up many times. The chain employs TRBV12-3 or TRBV12-4 and TRBJ2-1; D gene uncertain. The CDR3 extends over 16 amino acids. Trimming pared 3 bases from V and 0 bases from J, leaving 12 bases between. CDR3 nucleotide sequence: TGTGCCAGCAGTTTCTCGACTCACCGCTCCTACAATGAGCAGTTCTTC. This gives the protein CASSFSTHRSYNEQFF.

The chain employs TRBV4-2 and TRBJ1-5, with a possible D match to TRBD1 (6 bases). This CDR3 region has 16 residues. Deletions cut 1 base from V and 2 bases from J, with 12 bases between. CDR1 and CDR2 (germline): LGHNA, YNFKEQ. In DNA, the CDR3 is TGTGCCAGCAGCCAAGTTGAGGGGGGGGGCAATCAGCCCCAGCATTTT. Its protein is CASSQVEGGGNQPQHF.

There are a few counts of this clonotype. The rearrangement links TRBV12-3 or TRBV12-4 to TRBJ2-3; D gene ambiguous. V dropped 3 bases and J dropped 10 bases, with 8 bases sitting between them. The CDR3 length is 11 residues. For the CDR3, the DNA is TGTGCCAGCAGTTTGAATAATGCGCAGTATTTT. This translates into CASSLNNAQYF.

This clonotype came up many times. The gene calls are TRBV5-1 and TRBJ1-2; D is unclear. Germline V gives CDR1 SGHRS, CDR2 YFSETQ. V lost 0 bases to trimming and J lost 6 bases, with 9 bases between them. The CDR3 is made up of 13 amino acids. This CDR3 is CASSLDYLNGYTF. CDR3 nucleotide sequence: TGCGCCAGCAGCTTGGACTACTTGAATGGCTACACCTTC.

The J gene is TRBJ1-4, the V gene TRBV20-1; D unclear. The CDR3 runs to 12 residues. V shed 0 bases and J shed 3 bases, with 2 bases lying between them. The germline V gene encodes CDR1 DFQATT and CDR2 SNEGSKA (reference sequence). The DNA of the CDR3 is TGCAGTGCTAGAGATCCTAATGAAAAACTGTTTTTT. Its protein product is CSARDPNEKLFF.

This clonotype was detected only a few times. The V gene is TRBV7-8, the J gene TRBJ2-7; TRBD2 matches at 8 bases. This CDR3 is 15 amino acids long. In germline, CDR1 is SGHVS, CDR2 FQNEAQ. Trimming removed 6 bases from V and 0 bases from J; junction bases left unmatched: 7. In DNA form, the CDR3 reads TGTGCCAGCAGTCGAGCGGGAGTTAACTCCTACGAGCAGTACTTC. Translating gives CASSRAGVNSYEQYF.